The rows below give T cell receptor beta chains drawn from one sample of a study of cytomegalovirus exposure and HLA in healthy donors. TCRdb's copy holds only in-frame clones and misses some; the assay was immunoSEQ multiplex PCR. The sample records roughly 120,000 clones, around 73% being singletons. The specimen sequenced was PBMCs. These receptors were taken from a middle-aged woman in good health and CMV-seropositive. Each CDR3 is given with its conserved first and last residue. Each record gives: CDR3 protein, V gene, CDR3 length.

CASSRRQGKETQYF	TRBV23-1	14
CASSLGTAYEQYF	TRBV7-6	13
CASSRDRGREKLFF	TRBV2	14
CASRTLGGQTTNEKLFF	TRBV2	17
CASSSQRGGSGYTF	TRBV7-3	14
CAISESNSHLSEQYF	TRBV10-3	15
CASKDLGAGTGSDQPQHF	TRBV2	18
CASSLQGLQETQYF	TRBV5-1	14
CASSYTGTGFEKLFF	TRBV7-9	15
CASSLGAGDSYEQYF	TRBV5-1	15